This TCR beta chain was profiled in a study of blood T cells in healthy people across ages. In each sample, at least 7 million PBMCs were isolated. Remarks on this clonotype: Its antigen is unidentified.

The CDR3 runs to 16 residues. Trimming cost V 4 bases and J 4 bases, with 19 bases left between them. Germline V gene data show CDR1 as DFQATT and CDR2 as SNEGSKA (reference sequence). A J-beta primer mix and a sample-barcoded 5' primer were used in a second PCR of about 6 to 12 cycles. In TCRdb, the 5' RACE reads were re-called with MiXCR into one record per CDR3 protein. The sample has about 690,000 distinct CDR3 sequences; around two fifths are singletons. Study-wide findings and caveats: CMV infection status of these donors was not known. Naive and antigen-experienced cells were not separated, limiting conclusive comparison.

This clonotype was obtained from an older man in good health. The chain employs TRBV20-1 and TRBJ1-4; TRBD1 might be the D (6 bases). The sequenced sample was blood. The CDR3 nucleotides are TGCAGTGCTAAACGCCAAGACAGGAGACGTAATGAAAAACTGTTTTTT. This translates into CSAKRQDRRRNEKLFF.